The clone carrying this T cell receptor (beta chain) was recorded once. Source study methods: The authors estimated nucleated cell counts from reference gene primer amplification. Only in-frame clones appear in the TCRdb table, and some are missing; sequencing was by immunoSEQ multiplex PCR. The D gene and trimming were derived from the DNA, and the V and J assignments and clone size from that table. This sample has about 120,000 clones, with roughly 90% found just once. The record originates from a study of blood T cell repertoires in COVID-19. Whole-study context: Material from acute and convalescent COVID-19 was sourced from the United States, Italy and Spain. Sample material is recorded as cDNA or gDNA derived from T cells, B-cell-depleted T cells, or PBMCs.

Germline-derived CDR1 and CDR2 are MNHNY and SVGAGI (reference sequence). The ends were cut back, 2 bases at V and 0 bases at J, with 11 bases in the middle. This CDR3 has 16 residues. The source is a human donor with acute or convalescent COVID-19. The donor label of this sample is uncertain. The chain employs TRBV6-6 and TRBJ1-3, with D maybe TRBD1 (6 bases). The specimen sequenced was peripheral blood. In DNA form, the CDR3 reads TGTGCCAGCAGTTACCGACAGGTCCTCTCTGGAAACACCATATATTTT. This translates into CASSYRQVLSGNTIYF.